The 21 T cell receptor beta chains in this list originate from one sample, sequenced in a study of blood T cell repertoires in COVID-19 (dated by TCRdb to the early 2020s). The library was made by the immunoSEQ multiplex PCR assay. TCRdb's version of the immuneACCESS table is confined to in-frame rearrangements and falls short of the full clone set. An unresolved V gene accounts for under half of the shortfall where checked; the remainder is of unknown origin. This sample holds approximately 120,000 clones; approximately 85% were observed only once. The ten biggest clones cover 3.5% to 5% of the sample. Sequences were obtained from peripheral blood. Receptors originate from a human donor in a cohort sampled during active COVID-19.

J is TRBJ2-1 and V is TRBV5-4, with a tentative D call TRBD2 (7 bases). V gave up 2 bases and J gave up 1 base, with 16 bases separating them. This CDR3 region has 17 residues. Germline CDR1 is SGHNT and CDR2 is YYREEE (reference sequence). CDR3 sequence (DNA): TGTGCCAGCAGCTTCGGGGGGCCCTCTCTATCCTACAATGAGCAGTTCTTC. This gives the protein CASSFGGPSLSYNEQFF.

The chain combines TRBV7-2 with TRBJ2-3; perhaps TRBD2 as D (5 bases). Germline V gives CDR1 SGHTA, CDR2 FQGNSA. The V and J ends lost 5 bases and 14 bases respectively, with 17 bases between them. The CDR3 consists of 12 residues. The CDR3 region has the DNA TGTGCCAGCAGCACGGACTCCCAAAGTCGGTATTTT. Translated: CASSTDSQSRYF.

The chain uses TRBV4-3 and TRBJ2-1; 8 positions match TRBD2. Germline lookup yields CDR1 LGHNA and CDR2 YSLEER. This CDR3 region has 17 residues. The V gene end was trimmed by 0 bases and the J gene end by 2 bases; junction bases not matched to a gene: 6. CDR3 region: CASSQDLAGGPYNEQFF. The CDR3 coding sequence is TGCGCCAGCAGCCAAGATCTTGCGGGAGGCCCCTACAATGAGCAGTTCTTC.

The gene calls are TRBV5-1 and TRBJ2-4; 7 nucleotides line up with TRBD2. CDR1 SGHRS and CDR2 YFSETQ come from the germline V gene. The V segment lost 1 base and the J segment 0 bases; nucleotides outside the gene matches: 16. The CDR3 is 20 amino acids. For the CDR3, the DNA is TGCGCCAGCAGCTTGCCTCTGCCGGCGGGGGACCCTTTAGCCAAAAACATTCAGTACTTC. Its protein is CASSLPLPAGDPLAKNIQYF.

The rearrangement uses TRBV9 and TRBJ2-5; 8 bases agree with TRBD2. CDR1 is SGDLS and CDR2 is YYNGEE in the germline V gene. Losses at the gene ends were 0 bases for V and 4 bases for J; bases not matched to a gene: 2. The CDR3 consists of 14 residues. The CDR3 sequence: CASSVDLAGETQYF. CDR3 DNA: TGTGCCAGCAGCGTAGACCTAGCGGGAGAGACCCAGTACTTC.

J is TRBJ2-4 and V is TRBV3-1 (or the pseudogene TRBV3-2), with 8 bases fitting TRBD2. CDR1 is LGHDT and CDR2 is YNNKEL in the germline V gene (reference sequence). J was trimmed by 13 bases and V by 4 bases; bases with no gene match: 12. The CDR3 totals 14 residues. CDR3: CASSLGREAGRQYF. In DNA form, the CDR3 reads TGTGCCAGCAGCCTCGGGCGGGAGGCGGGACGGCAGTACTTC.

This sequence joins TRBV5-4 and TRBJ2-3; 9 bases line up with TRBD2. J was trimmed by 1 base and V by 4 bases; bases with no gene match: 4. Germline V gene sequence: CDR1 SGHNT, CDR2 YYREEE (reference sequence). This CDR3 region has 15 residues. The DNA of the CDR3 is TGTGCCAGCAGCCGGGGACTAGCTGGCACAGATACGCAGTATTTT. This gives the protein CASSRGLAGTDTQYF.

This clone was detected once. The DNA for the CDR3 is TGTGCCAGCAGCCCCCAGTATGAGCAGTTCTTC. It specifies CASSPQYEQFF. The chain recombines TRBV7-2 with TRBJ2-1; D is unclear. CDR1 and CDR2 (germline): SGHTA, FQGNSA. The V gene lost 5 bases and the J gene lost 8 bases, with 7 bases spanning the gap. The CDR3 consists of 11 residues.

V is TRBV30 and J is TRBJ1-3; D unclear. Germline values: CDR1 GTSNPN, CDR2 SVGIG (reference sequence). The V end lost 0 bases, the J end lost 0 bases, and 18 bases lay between the germline ends. The CDR3 runs to 18 residues. In DNA, the CDR3 is TGTGCCTGGAGTGTAATCGGCTGGACTCCGAGCTCTGGAAACACCATATATTTT. Translated, it gives CAWSVIGWTPSSGNTIYF. Drawing the rest from reference TRBV30 and TRBJ1-3, the complete variable domain is SQTIHQWPATLVQPVGSPLSLECTVEGTSNPNLYWYRQAAGRGLQLLFYSVGIGQISSEVPQNLSASRPQDRQFILSSKKLLLSDSGFYLCAWSVIGWTPSSGNTIYFGEGSWLTVV.

This chain connects TRBV3-1 (or the pseudogene TRBV3-2) to TRBJ1-6, with TRBD1 as a possible D gene (6 bases). This CDR3 region has 14 residues. The V and J ends lost 6 bases and 8 bases respectively, with 14 bases between them. Germline assignment: CDR1 LGHDT and CDR2 YNNKEL (reference sequence). Written as DNA, the CDR3 is TGTGCCAGCAGGCCCAGGGGTAGGGATTCACCCCTCCACTTT. This encodes CASRPRGRDSPLHF.

The CDR3 nucleotides read TGTGCCAGCAGTCCCGGGAGCTACGAGCAGTACTTC. This translates into CASSPGSYEQYF. The chain couples TRBV6-5 to TRBJ2-7; tentatively, D is TRBD2 (6 bases). CDR1 and CDR2 (germline): MNHEY, SVGAGI. With 5 bases removed from V and 3 bases from J, the gap between germline ends came to 8 bases. There are 12 residues in the CDR3.

V gene TRBV7-9 combines with J gene TRBJ2-1, with 8 bases matching TRBD2. V trimming: 5 bases; J trimming: 10 bases; junction bases outside the gene matches: 10. This CDR3 is built from 14 residues. From germline, CDR1 is SEHNR and CDR2 FQNEAQ (reference sequence). The DNA of the CDR3 is TGTGCCAGCAGCCCCGAGCGGGAGCGGCGAGAGCAGTTCTTC. Encoded protein: CASSPERERREQFF.

The chain couples TRBV19 to TRBJ2-7, with 7 bases that match TRBD1. Germline CDR1 is LNHDA and CDR2 is SQIVND (reference sequence). The CDR3 runs to 11 residues. Trimming at V came to 10 bases and at J to 3 bases, leaving 3 bases not matched to a gene. In nucleotides, the CDR3 is TGTGCCACCAGGACAGGCTACGAGCAGTACTTC. This gives the protein CATRTGYEQYF.

This clone was recorded only once. The chain links TRBV6-6 to TRBJ1-3; TRBD1 might be the D (5 bases). The CDR3 consists of 14 residues. Trimming stripped 10 bases from V and 4 bases from J, with 17 bases between. CDR1 is MNHNY, CDR2 SVGAGI, per germline (reference sequence). CDR3: CATSLGGSGNTIYF. The CDR3 nucleotides are TGTGCCACCTCCTTGGGGGGTTCAGGAAACACCATATATTTT.

The chain uses TRBV10-3 and TRBJ1-2, with D uncertain. The germline CDR1 and CDR2 sequences are ENHRY and SYGVKD. The CDR3 has 15 residues. Trimming took 6 bases from V and 2 from J, leaving 16 bases between them. The CDR3 loop is CAIRSSVDFNYGYTF. Here the CDR3 DNA reads TGTGCCATCAGGTCCAGCGTGGACTTCAACTATGGCTACACCTTC.

This chain connects TRBV27 to TRBJ2-2; TRBD1 might be the D (6 bases). Germline loops: CDR1 MNHEY, CDR2 SMNVEV (reference sequence). There are 15 residues in the CDR3. V lost 1 base, J lost 2 bases, and 8 bases lay in between. In nucleotides, the CDR3 is TGTGCCAGCAGTTTATGGGGGCGTAACACCGGGGAGCTGTTTTTT. Translated, it gives CASSLWGRNTGELFF.

The chain uses TRBV9 and TRBJ2-3, with D maybe TRBD1 (7 bases). Germline lookup yields CDR1 SGDLS and CDR2 YYNGEE. This CDR3 region has 17 residues. Trimming took 6 bases from V and 0 from J, leaving 20 bases between them. CDR3 in DNA: TGTGCCAGCACCCCCGGTTGGGGGGACAGCAGCACAGATACGCAGTATTTT. It translates to CASTPGWGDSSTDTQYF.

V is TRBV28 and J is TRBJ2-5, with 12 bases matching TRBD1. Looked up from germline, CDR1 is MDHEN and CDR2 is SYDVKM. The length of the CDR3 is 17 residues. The trim removed 5 bases at V and 4 bases at J, leaving 11 bases unmatched. The CDR3 DNA follows: TGTGCCAGCAGTCCCCCCGGGACAGGGGGCAGCGGAGAGACCCAGTACTTC. Residues: CASSPPGTGGSGETQYF.

V is TRBV30 and J is TRBJ2-7; D gene ambiguous. Germline V CDR1 and CDR2: GTSNPN, SVGIG (reference sequence). The ends were cut back, 0 bases at V and 2 bases at J, with 14 bases in the middle. The CDR3 extends over 15 amino acids. In nucleotides, the CDR3 is TGTGCCTGGAGTGTATATTTCGGGTCACCCTACGAGCAGTACTTC. This sequence encodes CAWSVYFGSPYEQYF. Full variable domain (outside the CDR3, taken from reference TRBV30 and TRBJ2-7): SQTIHQWPATLVQPVGSPLSLECTVEGTSNPNLYWYRQAAGRGLQLLFYSVGIGQISSEVPQNLSASRPQDRQFILSSKKLLLSDSGFYLCAWSVYFGSPYEQYFGPGTRLTVT.

V and J are TRBV9 and TRBJ1-2, with 7 bases fitting TRBD1. CDR1 is SGDLS and CDR2 is YYNGEE in the germline V gene. This CDR3 has 14 residues. The V and J ends lost 3 bases and 5 bases, in that order; junction bases with no gene match: 7. This chain's CDR3 is CASSATGTAYGYTF. In nucleotides, the CDR3 is TGTGCCAGCAGCGCAACCGGGACAGCATATGGCTACACCTTC.

The J gene is TRBJ1-1, the V gene TRBV6-5; the match to TRBD1 covers 10 bases. The CDR3 runs 16 residues. Germline CDR1 is MNHEY and CDR2 is SVGAGI. With 2 bases clipped from V and 4 bases from J, the junction kept 7 bases outside the gene matches. For the CDR3, the DNA is TGTGCCAGCAGTTACCTAAGACAGGGGGCGCGCACTGAAGCTTTCTTT. It is translated as CASSYLRQGARTEAFF.